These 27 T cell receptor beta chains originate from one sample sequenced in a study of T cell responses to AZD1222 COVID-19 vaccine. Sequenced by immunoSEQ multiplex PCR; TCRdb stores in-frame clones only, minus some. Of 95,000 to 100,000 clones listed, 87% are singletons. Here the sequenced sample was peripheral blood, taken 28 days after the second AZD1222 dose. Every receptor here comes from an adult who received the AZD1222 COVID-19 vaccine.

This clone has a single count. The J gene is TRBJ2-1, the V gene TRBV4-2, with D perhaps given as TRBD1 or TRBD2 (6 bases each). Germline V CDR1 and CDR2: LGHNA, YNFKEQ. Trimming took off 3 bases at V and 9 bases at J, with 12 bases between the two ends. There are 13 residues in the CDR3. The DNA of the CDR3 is TGTGCCAGCAGCCAGGCTCGGGGGCCTGAGCAGTTCTTC. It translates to CASSQARGPEQFF.

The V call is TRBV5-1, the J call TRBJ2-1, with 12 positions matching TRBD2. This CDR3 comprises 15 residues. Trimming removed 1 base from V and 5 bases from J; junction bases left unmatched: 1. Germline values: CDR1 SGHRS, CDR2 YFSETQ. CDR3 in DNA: TGCGCCAGCAGCTTGCGACTAGCGGGAGACAATGAGCAGTTCTTC. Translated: CASSLRLAGDNEQFF.

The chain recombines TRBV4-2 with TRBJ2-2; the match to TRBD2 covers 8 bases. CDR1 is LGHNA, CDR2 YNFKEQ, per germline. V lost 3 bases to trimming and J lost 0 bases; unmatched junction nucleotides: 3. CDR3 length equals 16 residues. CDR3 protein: CASSHAGGSNTGELFF. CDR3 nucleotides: TGTGCCAGCAGCCATGCGGGGGGCTCGAACACCGGGGAGCTGTTTTTT.

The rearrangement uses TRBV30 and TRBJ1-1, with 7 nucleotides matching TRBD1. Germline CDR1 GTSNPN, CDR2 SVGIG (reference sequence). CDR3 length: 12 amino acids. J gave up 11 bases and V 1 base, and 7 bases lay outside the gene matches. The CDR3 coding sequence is TGTGCCTGGAGTGAAGCGAGGGGGCCGGCTTTCTTT. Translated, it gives CAWSEARGPAFF.

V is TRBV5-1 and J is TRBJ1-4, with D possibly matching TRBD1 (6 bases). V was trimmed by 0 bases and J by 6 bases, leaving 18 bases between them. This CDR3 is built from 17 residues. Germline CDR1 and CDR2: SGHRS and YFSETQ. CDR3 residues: CASSLDPTGGLDEKLFF. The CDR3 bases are TGCGCCAGCAGCTTGGACCCCACTGGGGGGCTGGATGAAAAACTGTTTTTT. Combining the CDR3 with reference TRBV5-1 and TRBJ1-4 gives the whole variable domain KAGVTQTPRYLIKTRGQQVTLSCSPISGHRSVSWYQQTPGQGLQFLFEYFSETQRNKGNFPGRFSGRQFSNSRSEMNVSTLELGDSALYLCASSLDPTGGLDEKLFFGSGTQLSVL.

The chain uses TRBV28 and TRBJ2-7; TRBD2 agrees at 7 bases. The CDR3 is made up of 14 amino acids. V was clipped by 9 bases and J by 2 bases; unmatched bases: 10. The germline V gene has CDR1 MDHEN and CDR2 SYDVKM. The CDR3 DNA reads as TGTGCCAGTTTAGGGGCTAGCGGAGCCTACGAGCAGTACTTC. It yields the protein CASLGASGAYEQYF.

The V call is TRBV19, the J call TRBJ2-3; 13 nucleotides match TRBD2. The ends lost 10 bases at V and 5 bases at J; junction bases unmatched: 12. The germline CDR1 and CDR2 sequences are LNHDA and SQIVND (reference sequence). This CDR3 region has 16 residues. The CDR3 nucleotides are TGTGCCACCCGATTAACTAGCGGGGGGGCGGAAGATACGCAGTATTTT. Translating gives CATRLTSGGAEDTQYF. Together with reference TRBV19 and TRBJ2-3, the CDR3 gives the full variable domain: DGGITQSPKYLFRKEGQNVTLSCEQNLNHDAMYWYRQDPGQGLRLIYYSQIVNDFQKGDIAEGYSVSREKKESFPLTVTSAQKNPTAFYLCATRLTSGGAEDTQYFGPGTRLTVL.

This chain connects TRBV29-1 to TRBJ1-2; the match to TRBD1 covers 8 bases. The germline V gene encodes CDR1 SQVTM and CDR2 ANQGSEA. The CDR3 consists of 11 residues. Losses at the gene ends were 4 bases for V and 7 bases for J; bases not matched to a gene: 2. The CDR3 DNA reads TGCAGCGTTGTACAGGGGGGTGGCTACACCTTC. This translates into CSVVQGGGYTF.

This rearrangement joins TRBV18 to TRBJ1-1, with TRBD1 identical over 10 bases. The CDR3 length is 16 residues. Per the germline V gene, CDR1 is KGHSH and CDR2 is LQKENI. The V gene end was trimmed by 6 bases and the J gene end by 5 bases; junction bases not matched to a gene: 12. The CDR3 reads CASSEPETGGGTEAFF. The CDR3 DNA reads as TGTGCCAGCTCGGAGCCGGAGACAGGGGGCGGAACTGAAGCTTTCTTT.

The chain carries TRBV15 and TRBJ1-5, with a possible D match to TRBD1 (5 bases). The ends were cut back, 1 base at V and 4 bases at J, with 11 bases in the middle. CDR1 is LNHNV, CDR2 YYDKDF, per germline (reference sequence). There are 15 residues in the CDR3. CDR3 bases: TGTGCCACCAGCAGAGGGGGGGGTAGTAATCAGCCCCAGCATTTT. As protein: CATSRGGGSNQPQHF. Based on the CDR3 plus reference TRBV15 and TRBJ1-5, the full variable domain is DAMVIQNPRYQVTQFGKPVTLSCSQTLNHNVMYWYQQKSSQAPKLLFHYYDKDFNNEADTPDNFQSRRPNTSFCFLDIRSPGLGDTAMYLCATSRGGGSNQPQHFGDGTRLSIL.

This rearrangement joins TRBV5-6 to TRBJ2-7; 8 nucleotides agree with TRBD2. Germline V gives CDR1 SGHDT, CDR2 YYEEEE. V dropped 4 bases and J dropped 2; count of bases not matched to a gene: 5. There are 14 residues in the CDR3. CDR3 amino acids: CASSREGLAYEQYF. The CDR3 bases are TGTGCCAGCAGCCGGGAGGGACTAGCCTACGAGCAGTACTTC.

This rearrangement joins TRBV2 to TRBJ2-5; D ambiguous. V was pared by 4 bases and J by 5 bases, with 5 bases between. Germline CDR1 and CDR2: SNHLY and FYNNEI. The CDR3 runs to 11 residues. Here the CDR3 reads CASSVGETQYF. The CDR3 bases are TGTGCCAGCAGTGTTGGGGAGACCCAGTACTTC.

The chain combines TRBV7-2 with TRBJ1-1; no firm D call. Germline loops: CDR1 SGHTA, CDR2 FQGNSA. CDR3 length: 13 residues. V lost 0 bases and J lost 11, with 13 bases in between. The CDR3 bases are TGTGCCAGCAGCTTAGCGGAGCAACTTGGGGCTTTCTTT. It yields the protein CASSLAEQLGAFF.

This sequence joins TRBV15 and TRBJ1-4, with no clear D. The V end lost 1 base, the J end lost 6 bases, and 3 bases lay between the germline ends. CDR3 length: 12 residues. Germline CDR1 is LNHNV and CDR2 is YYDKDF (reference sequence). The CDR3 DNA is TGTGCCACCAGCAGAGGAGATGAAAAACTGTTTTTT. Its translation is CATSRGDEKLFF.

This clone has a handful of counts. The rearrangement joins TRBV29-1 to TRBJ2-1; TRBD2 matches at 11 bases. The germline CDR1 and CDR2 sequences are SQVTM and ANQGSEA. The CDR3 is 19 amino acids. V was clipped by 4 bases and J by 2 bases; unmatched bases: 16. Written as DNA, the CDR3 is TGCAGCGTTGTTGAACTAGCGGGAGCCTCCGTCTTGCCCTACAATGAGCAGTTCTTC. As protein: CSVVELAGASVLPYNEQFF.

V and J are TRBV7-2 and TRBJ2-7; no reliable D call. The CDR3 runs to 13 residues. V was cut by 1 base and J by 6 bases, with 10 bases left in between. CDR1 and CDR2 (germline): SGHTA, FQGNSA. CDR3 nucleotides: TGTGCCAGCAGCTTAGGGCATCCCCGCGAGCAGTACTTC. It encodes CASSLGHPREQYF.

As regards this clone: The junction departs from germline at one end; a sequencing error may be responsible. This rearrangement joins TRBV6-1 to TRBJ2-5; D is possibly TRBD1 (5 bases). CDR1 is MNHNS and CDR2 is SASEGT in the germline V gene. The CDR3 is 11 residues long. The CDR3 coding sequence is TGTGCCAGCAGTGAAGTCTTGGGCAGGGACTTC. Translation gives CASSEVLGRDF.

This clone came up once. This CDR3 is CASSLVEGGQYF. DNA for the CDR3: TGTGCCAGCAGCTTGGTTGAGGGCGGGCAGTACTTC. The rearrangement links TRBV5-6 to TRBJ2-7; the D gene is possibly TRBD2 (5 bases). The V gene's germline CDR1 is SGHDT and CDR2 YYEEEE. This CDR3 is built from 12 residues. Trimming cost V 0 bases and J 9 bases, with 10 bases left between them.

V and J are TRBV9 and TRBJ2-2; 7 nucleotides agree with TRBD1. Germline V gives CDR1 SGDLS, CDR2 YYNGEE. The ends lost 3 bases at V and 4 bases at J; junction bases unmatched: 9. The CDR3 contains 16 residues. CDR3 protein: CASSGIDRALTGELFF. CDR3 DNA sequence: TGTGCCAGCAGCGGCATCGACAGGGCACTCACCGGGGAGCTGTTTTTT.

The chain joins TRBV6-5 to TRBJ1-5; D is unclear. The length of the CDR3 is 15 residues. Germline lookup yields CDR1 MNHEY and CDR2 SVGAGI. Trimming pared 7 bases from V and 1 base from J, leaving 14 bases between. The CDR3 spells CASTGRLVSNQPQHF. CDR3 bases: TGTGCCAGCACCGGGAGGTTGGTAAGCAATCAGCCCCAGCATTTT.

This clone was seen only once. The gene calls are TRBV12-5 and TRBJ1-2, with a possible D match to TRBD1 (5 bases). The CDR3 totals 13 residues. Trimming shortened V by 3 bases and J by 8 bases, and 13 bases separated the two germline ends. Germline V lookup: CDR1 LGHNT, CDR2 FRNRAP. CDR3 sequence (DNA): TGTGCTAGTGGTTTTGAAGGGGCGCGGGGCTACACCTTC. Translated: CASGFEGARGYTF.

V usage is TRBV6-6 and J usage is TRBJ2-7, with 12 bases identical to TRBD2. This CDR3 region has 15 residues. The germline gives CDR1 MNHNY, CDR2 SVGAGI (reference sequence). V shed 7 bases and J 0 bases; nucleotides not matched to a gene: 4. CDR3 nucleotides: TGTGCCAGCACCTGGACTAGCGGGGTCTCCTACGAGCAGTACTTC. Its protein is CASTWTSGVSYEQYF.

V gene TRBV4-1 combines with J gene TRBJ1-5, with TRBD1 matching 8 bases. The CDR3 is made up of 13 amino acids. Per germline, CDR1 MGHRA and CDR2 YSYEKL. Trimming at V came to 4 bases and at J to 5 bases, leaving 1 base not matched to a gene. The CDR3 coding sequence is TGCGCCAGCAGCCTACAGGGGGATCAGCCCCAGCATTTT. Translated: CASSLQGDQPQHF.

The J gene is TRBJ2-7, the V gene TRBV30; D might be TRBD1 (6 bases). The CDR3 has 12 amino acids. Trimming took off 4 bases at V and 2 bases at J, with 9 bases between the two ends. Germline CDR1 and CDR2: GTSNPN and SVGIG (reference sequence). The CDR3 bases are TGTGCCTGGAACAGGGCAACCTACGAGCAGTACTTC. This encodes CAWNRATYEQYF. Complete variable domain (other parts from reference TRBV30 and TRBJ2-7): SQTIHQWPATLVQPVGSPLSLECTVEGTSNPNLYWYRQAAGRGLQLLFYSVGIGQISSEVPQNLSASRPQDRQFILSSKKLLLSDSGFYLCAWNRATYEQYFGPGTRLTVT.

The CDR3 sequence is CASSVRSDEQFF. DNA of the CDR3: TGTGCCAGCAGCGTCCGGTCGGATGAGCAGTTCTTC. The V gene is TRBV7-6, the J gene TRBJ2-1; D uncertain. Looked up from germline, CDR1 is SGHVS and CDR2 is FNYEAQ. V gave up 5 bases and J gave up 8 bases, with 10 bases separating them. The length of the CDR3 is 12 residues.

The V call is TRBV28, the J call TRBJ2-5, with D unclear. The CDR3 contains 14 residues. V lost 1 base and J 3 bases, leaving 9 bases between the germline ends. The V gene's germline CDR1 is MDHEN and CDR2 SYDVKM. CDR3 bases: TGTGCCAGCAGTTTATACGGACCCAAAGAGACCCAGTACTTC. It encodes CASSLYGPKETQYF.

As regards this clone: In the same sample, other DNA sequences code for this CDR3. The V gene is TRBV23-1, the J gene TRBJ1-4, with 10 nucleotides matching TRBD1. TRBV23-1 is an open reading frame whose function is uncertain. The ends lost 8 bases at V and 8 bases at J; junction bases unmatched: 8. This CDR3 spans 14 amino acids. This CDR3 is CASSNPGQGEKLFF. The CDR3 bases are TGCGCCAGCTCTAATCCGGGACAGGGGGAAAAACTGTTTTTT.